Included here is one T cell receptor beta chain sequence, with context. Original processing notes: For nucleated cells, counts were estimated from reference gene primer amplification. Some clones are missing from TCRdb's copy, which holds only in-frame ones; the method was immunoSEQ multiplex PCR. D and trimming come from the DNA, and the V and J calls and clone size come from that table. The table lists approximately 240,000 clones, around nine tenths of them singletons. CDR3 length: 15 amino acids. Trimming at V came to 0 bases and at J to 4 bases, leaving 6 bases not matched to a gene. Germline CDR1 SGHDT, CDR2 YYEEEE. This sample is drawn from a study of blood T cell repertoires in COVID-19. Study context: Samples came from the United States, Italy and Spain, spanning acute and convalescent COVID-19. The analysed material was cDNA or gDNA that came from T cells, B-cell-depleted T cells, or PBMCs.

Sequenced sample: peripheral blood. The sequence derives from a woman in her thirties or forties who had recovered from COVID-19. The chain combines TRBV5-6 with TRBJ1-1; 7 nucleotides line up with TRBD1. Here the CDR3 DNA reads TGTGCCAGCAGCTTGGCACAGGGGCAAGGCACTGAAGCTTTCTTT. Its protein product is CASSLAQGQGTEAFF.